This T cell receptor beta chain originates from a study of shared clonotypes between healthy human individuals. Sequencing was performed with immunoSEQ multiplex PCR; in TCRdb, only in-frame clones are kept and a portion is missing. This sample has 2 million to 2.5 million clones, with 90% to 97% found just once. Looked up from germline, CDR1 is LNHDA and CDR2 is SQIVND (reference sequence). V was trimmed by 5 bases and J by 4 bases, leaving 14 bases between them. The CDR3 contains 15 residues. The chain joins TRBV19 to TRBJ2-2; D is possibly TRBD1 or TRBD2 (5 bases each). The sequence came from a man younger than 30 in good health. The material sequenced was naive CD4+ T cells sorted from blood. The subset is: CD45RA+ positively selected. CDR3 sequence reads: CASSWAKGSTGELFF. Here the CDR3 DNA reads TGTGCCAGTAGTTGGGCGAAGGGGAGCACCGGGGAGCTGTTTTTT.